The 10 T cell receptor beta chains in this list originate from one sample, sequenced in a study of cytomegalovirus exposure and HLA in healthy donors (dated by TCRdb to 2015 to 2018). The method behind the library was the immunoSEQ multiplex PCR assay. For the multiplex PCR, a mixture combining 60 forward primers for TCR Vbeta segments and 13 reverse primers for TCR Jbeta segments was used. Here the immuneACCESS table is served through TCRdb, limited to in-frame sequences with V and J called. Missing clones are a known gap in these copies; in checked studies unresolved V genes cover under half, and the rest lacks a known reason. The sample table holds 110,000 to 150,000 clones, of which around three quarters were seen once. The biggest ten clones account for approximately 2.1% of the sample. The specimen was PBMCs. The receptors stem from a middle-aged man in good health and CMV-seronegative.

V gene TRBV4-2 combines with J gene TRBJ1-4, with D unclear. The length of the CDR3 is 16 residues. The V gene lost 1 base and the J gene lost 8 bases, with 17 bases spanning the gap. The V gene's germline CDR1 is LGHNA and CDR2 YNFKEQ. The DNA of the CDR3 is TGTGCCAGCAGCCAAGTTATGTCGGGGATTGGCGAAAAACTGTTTTTT. Translated: CASSQVMSGIGEKLFF.

This chain uses TRBV19 with TRBJ1-5; 7 bases align to TRBD1. This CDR3 contains 15 residues. Germline loops: CDR1 LNHDA, CDR2 SQIVND (reference sequence). V lost 6 bases and J lost 4; bases outside the gene matches: 9. DNA of the CDR3: TGTGCCAGTAGACCAAATAACAGGGGAAATCAGCCCCAGCATTTT. This sequence encodes CASRPNNRGNQPQHF.

The chain is built from TRBV6-5 and TRBJ1-1; 7 bases agree with TRBD1. The junction had 8 bases not matched to a gene; V was cut back by 3 bases and J by 4 bases. The CDR3 runs to 15 residues. CDR1 and CDR2 from the germline V gene are MNHEY and SVGAGI. CDR3 nucleotide sequence: TGTGCCAGCAGTTATTTCAAAGGGGGCGGCACTGAAGCTTTCTTT. This encodes CASSYFKGGGTEAFF.

A few counts support this clone. The chain uses TRBV9 and TRBJ2-1; TRBD2 agrees at 12 bases. Per germline, CDR1 SGDLS and CDR2 YYNGEE. V shed 3 bases, J shed 6 bases, and the junction held 4 bases outside the gene matches. The CDR3 extends over 15 amino acids. CDR3: CASSALAGGLNEQFF. CDR3 sequence (DNA): TGTGCCAGCAGCGCCCTAGCGGGGGGGCTCAATGAGCAGTTCTTC.

The CDR3 nucleotides are TGTGCCAGCAGCTTTTCCCTTGGGACAGGGGAAGATACGCAGTATTTT. This codes for CASSFSLGTGEDTQYF. V gene TRBV11-3 combines with J gene TRBJ2-3; TRBD1 aligns across 10 bases. This CDR3 region has 16 residues. From germline, CDR1 is SGHNT and CDR2 YENEEA. V was pared by 3 bases and J by 5 bases, with 8 bases of the junction left unmatched. Drawing the rest from reference TRBV11-3 and TRBJ2-3, the complete variable domain is EAGVVQSPRYKIIEKKQPVAFWCNPISGHNTLYWYLQNLGQGPELLIRYENEEAVDDSQLPKDRFSAERLKGVDSTLKIQPAELGDSAVYLCASSFSLGTGEDTQYFGPGTRLTVL.

The chain recombines TRBV11-2 with TRBJ2-7; 7 bases are a match to TRBD1. The CDR3 sequence is 15 residues long. Germline assignment: CDR1 SGHAT and CDR2 FQNNGV. Unmatched junction bases numbered 8, after V lost 1 base and J lost 5 bases. CDR3: CASSLGTGPVDEQYF. The CDR3 DNA reads TGTGCCAGCAGCTTAGGGACAGGCCCCGTTGACGAGCAGTACTTC.

The chain joins TRBV30 to TRBJ2-5; 10 bases align to TRBD1. The germline gives CDR1 GTSNPN, CDR2 SVGIG (reference sequence). V was pared by 3 bases and J by 2 bases, with 9 bases of the junction left unmatched. CDR3 length: 16 residues. The CDR3 DNA reads TGTGCCTGGAGATTTCTTGGGACAGGGGCTCAAGAGACCCAGTACTTC. Residues: CAWRFLGTGAQETQYF.

This clone was seen a handful of times. This chain uses TRBV6-4 with TRBJ2-6; D may be TRBD1 (5 bases). V was cut by 4 bases and J by 1 base, with 5 bases left in between. CDR3 length: 14 amino acids. Germline CDR1 reads MRHNA; CDR2 reads SNTAGT. CDR3 region: CASSAGSGANVLTF. As DNA, the CDR3 is TGTGCCAGCAGTGCAGGGTCTGGGGCCAACGTCCTGACTTTC.

V and J are TRBV7-2 and TRBJ2-3; 7 bases match TRBD2. Germline CDR1 is SGHTA and CDR2 is FQGNSA. The V and J ends lost 2 bases and 5 bases, in that order; junction bases with no gene match: 7. CDR3 length equals 15 residues. CDR3 sequence reads: CASSLLSGVIDTQYF. The CDR3 DNA sequence: TGTGCCAGCAGCTTATTAAGCGGGGTTATAGATACGCAGTATTTT.

The chain combines TRBV19 with TRBJ2-1; the match to TRBD2 covers 10 bases. This CDR3 contains 18 residues. The junction had 8 bases not matched to a gene; V was cut back by 2 bases and J by 1 base. Germline CDR1 and CDR2: LNHDA and SQIVND (reference sequence). DNA of the CDR3: TGTGCCAGTAGTATATTCAGAGGACTAGCGGATTCCTACAATGAGCAGTTCTTC. Amino acid sequence: CASSIFRGLADSYNEQFF.